This TCR beta chain derives from a study of blood T cell repertoires in COVID-19. Original data processing: The authors estimated nucleated cell counts from reference gene primer amplification. Assay: immunoSEQ multiplex PCR; the TCRdb copy retains only in-frame clones and omits some. V and J calls and clone size follow that table, whereas D and trimming were derived from the DNA. The table lists 100,000 to 150,000 clones, 80% to 85% of them singletons. The CDR3 loop spans 14 amino acids. The germline gives CDR1 MNHEY, CDR2 SVGAGI. Trimming took 2 bases from V and 8 from J, leaving 13 bases between them.

The source of this sequence is a woman between 45 and 65 years old with acute or convalescent COVID-19. V usage is TRBV6-5 and J usage is TRBJ2-4; the D gene is possibly TRBD2 (5 bases). Sequenced sample: peripheral blood. In DNA form, the CDR3 reads TGTGCCAGCAGTTACCGCGGGTCCGAGGACATTCAGTACTTC. It encodes CASSYRGSEDIQYF.